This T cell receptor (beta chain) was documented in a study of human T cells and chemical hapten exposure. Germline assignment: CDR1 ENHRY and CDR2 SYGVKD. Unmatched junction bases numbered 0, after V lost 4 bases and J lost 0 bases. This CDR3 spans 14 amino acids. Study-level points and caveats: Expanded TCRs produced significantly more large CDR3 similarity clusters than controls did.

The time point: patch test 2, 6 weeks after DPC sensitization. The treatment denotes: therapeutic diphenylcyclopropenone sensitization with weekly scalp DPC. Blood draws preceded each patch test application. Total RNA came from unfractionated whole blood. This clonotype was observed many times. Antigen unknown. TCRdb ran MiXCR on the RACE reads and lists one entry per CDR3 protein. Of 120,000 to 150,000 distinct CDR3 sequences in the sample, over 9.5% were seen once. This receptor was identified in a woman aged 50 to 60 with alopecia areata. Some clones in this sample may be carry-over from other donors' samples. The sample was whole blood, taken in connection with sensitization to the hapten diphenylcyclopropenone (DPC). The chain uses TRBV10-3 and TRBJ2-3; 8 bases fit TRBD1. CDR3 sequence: CAISGTGSTDTQYF. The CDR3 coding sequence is TGTGCCATCAGTGGGACAGGGAGCACAGATACGCAGTATTTT.